What follows are 29 T cell receptor beta chains derived from one specimen sequenced in a study of response to subunit inactivated influenza vaccine. TCRdb processed the RT-PCR reads anew with MiXCR; each CDR3 protein has one entry. The sample includes more than 150,000 distinct CDR3 sequences, about 10% seen only once; the top ten take about a tenth. Sequencing used non-naive T cells sorted from PBMCs, obtained on the day of vaccination. Receptor source: a man over 45 who received an inactivated influenza vaccine.

Only one count was recorded for this clonotype. Possible read error: a much larger clone is one base away. Here the CDR3 reads CASSPQTSLKDTQYF. In DNA, the CDR3 is TGTGCCAGCAGCCCCCAGACCAGCCTAAAAGATACGCAGTATTTT. The V gene is TRBV9, the J gene TRBJ2-3; D unresolved. Per the germline V gene, CDR1 is SGDLS and CDR2 is YYNGEE. This CDR3 comprises 15 residues. Trimming stripped 4 bases from V and 5 bases from J, with 17 bases between.

V usage is TRBV6-5 and J usage is TRBJ2-7; TRBD2 aligns across 9 bases. This CDR3 comprises 19 residues. With V trimmed by 3 bases and J by 0 bases, 15 bases remained unmatched. Per the germline V gene, CDR1 is MNHEY and CDR2 is SVGAGI. This chain's CDR3 is CASSYSLAGKPRSSYEQYF. In DNA, the CDR3 is TGTGCCAGCAGTTATAGTCTAGCGGGAAAGCCGAGGAGCTCCTACGAGCAGTACTTC.

This clonotype was counted only a few times. The V call is TRBV3-1, the J call TRBJ1-5, with 10 bases identical to TRBD1. The CDR3 length is 14 residues. CDR1 is LGHDT, CDR2 YNNKEL, per germline (reference sequence). Trimming took 1 base from V and 7 from J; bases not matched to a gene: 1. DNA for the CDR3: TGTGCCAGCAGCCAAGGGACAGGGGGGCAGCCCCAGCATTTT. It specifies CASSQGTGGQPQHF.

This CDR3 reads CASSQLGGTGNTIYF. The CDR3 DNA reads as TGTGCCAGCAGCCAGCTGGGGGGGACTGGAAACACCATATATTTT. The J gene is TRBJ1-3, the V gene TRBV3-1, with a weak D call TRBD1 (5 bases). Germline assignment: CDR1 LGHDT and CDR2 YNNKEL (reference sequence). There are 15 residues in the CDR3. Trimming cost V 3 bases and J 2 bases, with 11 bases left between them.

The chain has TRBV18 and TRBJ2-5, with TRBD2 matching over 9 bases. Germline assignment: CDR1 KGHSH and CDR2 LQKENI. This CDR3 has 14 residues. The V and J ends lost 1 base and 3 bases, in that order; junction bases with no gene match: 0. The CDR3 region is CASSPRTSEETQYF. CDR3 nucleotides: TGTGCCAGCTCACCACGGACTAGCGAAGAGACCCAGTACTTC.

With respect to this clonotype: Sequence at one end of the junction differs from germline and may be a read error. CDR3 loop: CAGSLGSGANVLTF. The DNA for the CDR3 is TGTGCCGGCAGCTTGGGCTCTGGGGCCAACGTCCTGACTTTC. The V gene is TRBV7-2, the J gene TRBJ2-6; D is ambiguous. Germline V gives CDR1 SGHTA, CDR2 FQGNSA. The CDR3 has 14 amino acids.

The chain links TRBV6-1 to TRBJ1-1; D is perhaps TRBD1 (5 bases). Trimming took off 6 bases at V and 1 base at J, with 9 bases between the two ends. Germline V gene data show CDR1 as MNHNS and CDR2 as SASEGT. CDR3 size: 13 residues. CDR3 residues: CASRGVGNTEAFF. For the CDR3, the DNA is TGTGCCAGCAGGGGGGTGGGGAACACTGAAGCTTTCTTT.

The chain uses TRBV29-1 and TRBJ2-2; 9 nucleotides line up with TRBD2. Looked up from germline, CDR1 is SQVTM and CDR2 is ANQGSEA. CDR3 length equals 15 residues. V lost 7 bases, J lost 3 bases, and 9 bases stayed unmatched. Here the CDR3 DNA reads TGCAGCGCTAGAGGGCTAGCGGGACACACCGGGGAGCTGTTTTTT. Its protein product is CSARGLAGHTGELFF.

The V gene is TRBV12-3 or TRBV12-4, the J gene TRBJ2-1; D is possibly TRBD2 (5 bases). The CDR3 spans 15 residues. Trimming took 7 bases from V and 0 from J, leaving 13 bases between them. The CDR3 nucleotides are TGTGCCAGCATCTCCGGGGAGAGCTCCTACAATGAGCAGTTCTTC. It translates to CASISGESSYNEQFF.

The chain uses TRBV3-1 and TRBJ2-1; no definite D call. CDR3 length equals 13 residues. Looked up from germline, CDR1 is LGHDT and CDR2 is YNNKEL (reference sequence). The germline V and J ends were trimmed by 0 bases and 4 bases, with 4 bases remaining between them. The CDR3 spells CASSQETYNEQFF. The DNA of the CDR3 is TGTGCCAGCAGCCAAGAAACTTACAATGAGCAGTTCTTC.

J is TRBJ1-2 and V is TRBV9; TRBD1 might be the D (5 bases). Germline V CDR1 and CDR2: SGDLS, YYNGEE. The CDR3 covers 14 residues. V shed 4 bases and J shed 7 bases, with 17 bases lying between them. The CDR3, as DNA: TGTGCCAGCAGCCCAAGCGGGGGGTTGGTTGGCTACACCTTC. It yields the protein CASSPSGGLVGYTF.

This chain links TRBV2 with TRBJ1-3, with D uncertain. CDR1 is SNHLY and CDR2 is FYNNEI in the germline V gene. The CDR3 has 13 residues. Trimming stripped 6 bases from V and 4 bases from J, with 10 bases between. The CDR3, as DNA: TGTGCCAGCAGCACCTTGGGGGGAAACACCATATATTTT. Protein: CASSTLGGNTIYF.

The V and J genes are TRBV24-1 and TRBJ2-2, with D unresolved. Germline CDR1 is KGHDR and CDR2 is SFDVKD. The CDR3 is 12 amino acids. V was cut by 5 bases and J by 5 bases, with 5 bases left in between. CDR3: CATSGSTGELFF. As DNA, the CDR3 is TGTGCCACCAGTGGAAGTACCGGGGAGCTGTTTTTT.

This clonotype showed up just a few times. J is TRBJ2-3 and V is TRBV7-3, with 7 bases fitting TRBD2. CDR3 size: 14 residues. The V segment lost 5 bases and the J segment 3 bases; nucleotides outside the gene matches: 5. Germline assignment: CDR1 SGHTA and CDR2 FQGTGA. CDR3 region: CASSDLGGTDTQYF. In DNA, the CDR3 is TGTGCCAGCAGCGACCTGGGAGGGACAGATACGCAGTATTTT.

The chain uses TRBV2 and TRBJ2-2; D is unresolved. V gave up 7 bases and J gave up 4 bases, with 13 bases separating them. The CDR3 is 14 amino acids. Germline assignment: CDR1 SNHLY and CDR2 FYNNEI. This CDR3 is CASKVRLGTGELFF. In DNA, the CDR3 is TGTGCCAGCAAAGTCCGCCTGGGCACCGGGGAGCTGTTTTTT. The entire variable domain, with the rest obtained from reference TRBV2 and TRBJ2-2, is as follows: EPEVTQTPSHQVTQMGQEVILRCVPISNHLYFYWYRQILGQKVEFLVSFYNNEISEKSEIFDDQFSVERPDGSNFTLKIRSTKLEDSAMYFCASKVRLGTGELFFGEGSRLTVL.

This clonotype showed up many times. The rearrangement uses TRBV6-1 and TRBJ1-5; 7 bases fit TRBD1. Per the germline V gene, CDR1 is MNHNS and CDR2 is SASEGT. V lost 8 bases and J lost 4; bases outside the gene matches: 5. CDR3 length equals 13 residues. The CDR3 nucleotides read TGTGCCAGCCACCGGGACAGAAATCAGCCCCAGCATTTT. This encodes CASHRDRNQPQHF.

Worth noting for this clonotype: A much larger clone lies one base from this, so it may be a read error. This chain links TRBV20-1 with TRBJ2-5; D not certain. V was cut by 5 bases and J by 5 bases, with 15 bases left in between. From germline, CDR1 is DFQATT and CDR2 SNEGSKA (reference sequence). This CDR3 has 13 amino acids. The CDR3 reads CSAPTLTRETQYF. CDR3 in DNA: TGCAGTGCTCCGACACTTACTCGGGAGACCCAGTACTTC.

This clonotype has more than one count but fewer than ten. The chain couples TRBV6-2 or TRBV6-3 to TRBJ1-2, with 11 bases identical to TRBD1. The germline CDR1 and CDR2 sequences are MNHEY and SVGEGT. The trim removed 7 bases at V and 5 bases at J, leaving 6 bases unmatched. This CDR3 has 14 residues. Here the CDR3 DNA reads TGTGCCAGCATTAGGGACAGGGGGATGTATGGCTACACCTTC. The encoded protein is CASIRDRGMYGYTF.

This clonotype has only a few counts. V is TRBV4-1 and J is TRBJ1-1; D possibly corresponds to TRBD1 (5 bases). V shed 2 bases and J shed 3 bases, with 10 bases lying between them. The CDR3 covers 14 residues. Germline V CDR1 and CDR2: MGHRA, YSYEKL. CDR3 in DNA: TGCGCCAGCAGCCAATGGTTAGGGGACACTGAAGCTTTCTTT. Amino acids: CASSQWLGDTEAFF.

The chain combines TRBV11-2 with TRBJ2-3; no firm D call. CDR1 SGHAT and CDR2 FQNNGV come from the germline V gene. Trimming removed 7 bases from V and 2 bases from J, with 16 bases in between. This CDR3 comprises 15 residues. The chain's CDR3 is CASIPRDRYTDTQYF. The DNA of the CDR3 is TGTGCCAGCATCCCCCGCGACCGGTACACAGATACGCAGTATTTT.

The rearrangement links TRBV6-1 to TRBJ1-5; TRBD1 aligns across 9 bases. Trimming took 7 bases from V and 0 from J; bases not matched to a gene: 16. Germline-derived CDR1 and CDR2 are MNHNS and SASEGT. The CDR3 runs to 19 residues. The CDR3 region has the DNA TGTGCCAGCAATGGGGGGGGACAGGGACCGTGGAATAGCAATCAGCCCCAGCATTTT. Its protein is CASNGGGQGPWNSNQPQHF.

This clonotype was seen repeatedly, ten times or more. The V gene is TRBV7-3, the J gene TRBJ2-1; TRBD2 aligns across 7 bases. CDR1 SGHTA and CDR2 FQGTGA come from the germline V gene. V lost 4 bases and J lost 5; bases outside the gene matches: 2. The CDR3 runs to 13 residues. DNA of the CDR3: TGTGCCAGCAGCTCTAGCGGTGACAATGAGCAGTTCTTC. The encoded protein is CASSSSGDNEQFF.

This clonotype was found many times. The rearrangement joins TRBV4-1 to TRBJ1-1, with TRBD1 as a possible D gene (6 bases). Trimming took off 1 base at V and 5 bases at J, with 11 bases between the two ends. Germline V CDR1 and CDR2: MGHRA, YSYEKL. The CDR3 totals 14 residues. The CDR3 reads CASSQVGQRTEAFF. Written as DNA, the CDR3 is TGCGCCAGCAGCCAAGTGGGACAACGGACTGAAGCTTTCTTT.

This clonotype has more than one count but fewer than ten. This chain links TRBV27 with TRBJ2-7; 8 positions match TRBD1. The CDR3 sequence is 15 residues long. Germline values: CDR1 MNHEY, CDR2 SMNVEV (reference sequence). The ends lost 5 bases at V and 7 bases at J; junction bases unmatched: 13. In DNA form, the CDR3 reads TGTGCCAGCAGTGTCACAGGGGGGCAGGAGGGGGAGCAGTACTTC. Translation: CASSVTGGQEGEQYF.

This clonotype was detected only a few times. This sequence joins TRBV5-8 and TRBJ2-1; TRBD2 is a possible D gene (6 bases). V was trimmed by 4 bases and J by 9 bases, leaving 14 bases between them. The CDR3 contains 13 residues. The germline V gene encodes CDR1 SGHTS and CDR2 YDEGEE. CDR3 loop: CASSLIWGGEQFF. The CDR3 bases are TGTGCCAGCAGCCTCATTTGGGGAGGTGAGCAGTTCTTC.

The chain joins TRBV4-2 to TRBJ2-5; 12 bases align to TRBD1. V gave up 1 base and J gave up 5 bases; unmatched junction bases: 8. This CDR3 spans 17 amino acids. CDR1 LGHNA and CDR2 YNFKEQ come from the germline V gene. The CDR3 nucleotides are TGTGCCAGCAGCCAAGCGCTTCCGGGACAGGGGGCGGAGACCCAGTACTTC. Its translation is CASSQALPGQGAETQYF.

At least ten counts were recorded for this clonotype. CDR3 in DNA: TGCGCCAGCAGCCAACACAGGCAGGGGGACTACGAGCAGTACTTC. Its translation: CASSQHRQGDYEQYF. The V and J genes are TRBV4-1 and TRBJ2-7, with 7 bases fitting TRBD1. The V segment lost 2 bases and the J segment 3 bases; nucleotides outside the gene matches: 7. Germline assignment: CDR1 MGHRA and CDR2 YSYEKL. The CDR3 covers 15 residues.

J is TRBJ2-2 and V is TRBV5-6; the match to TRBD1 covers 10 bases. The germline gives CDR1 SGHDT, CDR2 YYEEEE. This CDR3 has 16 residues. Trimming at V came to 4 bases and at J to 4 bases, leaving 7 bases not matched to a gene. The CDR3 DNA reads as TGTGCCAGCAGCCTACCCGGGACAGGGGTCACCGGGGAGCTGTTTTTT. Translating gives CASSLPGTGVTGELFF.

The V gene is TRBV5-6, the J gene TRBJ2-2; 7 bases line up with TRBD1. The CDR3 covers 16 residues. Germline V gives CDR1 SGHDT, CDR2 YYEEEE. The V gene end was trimmed by 0 bases and the J gene end by 1 base; junction bases not matched to a gene: 3. DNA for the CDR3: TGTGCCAGCAGCTTGGGCGACAGGGAGAACACCGGGGAGCTGTTTTTT. This translates into CASSLGDRENTGELFF.